This section outlines one T cell receptor beta chain sequence together with its context. Its antigen is unknown. The sample belongs to a study of immune evolution from preneoplasia to lung adenocarcinoma. Whole-study results and caveats: Normal lung had highest clonality; later lesions appeared denser, more diverse. T cell clonality was higher in KRAS-mutant than EGFR-mutant or wild-type nodules. Normal lung had the highest top T cell clone frequencies.

The CDR3 is 15 residues long. Germline-derived CDR1 and CDR2 are SGHTA and FQGTGA. Trimming removed 5 bases at V and 2 bases at J, with 10 bases between. Method: immunoSEQ multiplex PCR; TCRdb's copy keeps in-frame clones and lacks some. The sample lists 6,000 to 8,000 clones, about four fifths occurring once. The chain recombines TRBV7-3 with TRBJ2-6; weak D call: TRBD2 (5 bases). The source material was FFPE lung adenocarcinoma in situ tissue. This TCR came from a donor aged 70 or older with lung adenocarcinoma. In nucleotides, the CDR3 is TGTGCCAGCAGCCCGGAGGTAGCTGGGGCCAACGTCCTGACTTTC. This codes for CASSPEVAGANVLTF.